This is a list of T cell receptor beta chains from one sample in a study of cytomegalovirus exposure and HLA in healthy donors. TCRdb's table, derived via immunoSEQ multiplex PCR, lists solely in-frame clones and lacks some. Seen in this sample are about 170,000 clones; the ten most common clones hold 0.65% to 0.9%. Material: PBMCs. The source of these receptors is a woman in her late teens or twenties in good health and CMV-seropositive. CDR3s include the opening cysteine and the closing phenylalanine or tryptophan. Fields, in order: J gene, D gene, V gene, CDR3 DNA, CDR3 protein. A D gene is named only where the DNA matches it firmly.

J gene: TRBJ2-7; D gene: TRBD1; V gene: TRBV19; CDR3 DNA: TGTGCCAGTAGCGAGACAGGGGCCTACGAGCAGTACTTC; CDR3 protein: CASSETGAYEQYF
J gene: TRBJ2-3; D gene: TRBD2; V gene: TRBV27; CDR3 DNA: TGTGCCAGCAGTTTATATGGCGGGAGGGCAGATACGCAGTATTTT; CDR3 protein: CASSLYGGRADTQYF
J gene: TRBJ2-7; D gene: -; V gene: TRBV19; CDR3 DNA: TGTGCCAGTAATCGGGGTCCTCAAACCGTTCGAATCTACGAGCAGTACTTC; CDR3 protein: CASNRGPQTVRIYEQYF
J gene: TRBJ2-1; D gene: -; V gene: TRBV7-9; CDR3 DNA: TGTGCCAGCAGCTCAACGGACACGAGTGGGCAGTTCTTC; CDR3 protein: CASSSTDTSGQFF
J gene: TRBJ2-7; D gene: TRBD2; V gene: TRBV6-1; CDR3 DNA: TGTGCCAGCGGGGAGCGGGGGAGCTCCTACGAGCAGTACTTC; CDR3 protein: CASGERGSSYEQYF
J gene: TRBJ2-7; D gene: -; V gene: TRBV7-8; CDR3 DNA: TGTGCCAGCAGCCCCCACCTACTCTCCTACGAGCAGTACTTC; CDR3 protein: CASSPHLLSYEQYF
J gene: TRBJ2-2; D gene: TRBD1; V gene: TRBV7-6; CDR3 DNA: TGTGCCAGCAGCTCCTTACCCGGGACAGGGTTGGCCGGGGAGCTGTTTTTT; CDR3 protein: CASSSLPGTGLAGELFF
J gene: TRBJ1-5; D gene: -; V gene: TRBV18; CDR3 DNA: TGTGCCAGCTCACCCCCTAACTCTTTATGGGCTCAGCATTTT; CDR3 protein: CASSPPNSLWAQHF
J gene: TRBJ2-1; D gene: TRBD2; V gene: TRBV30; CDR3 DNA: TGTGCCTGTCGGACTAGCGGGGTATACAATGAGCAGTTCTTC; CDR3 protein: CACRTSGVYNEQFF
J gene: TRBJ2-1; D gene: -; V gene: TRBV6-5; CDR3 DNA: TGTGCCAGCAGTTACTCCCAGACTAGTTACAATGAGCAGTTCTTC; CDR3 protein: CASSYSQTSYNEQFF
J gene: TRBJ1-2; D gene: -; V gene: TRBV6-5; CDR3 DNA: TGTGCCAGCAGACCGACAGTTTATTTTGGCTACACCTTC; CDR3 protein: CASRPTVYFGYTF
J gene: TRBJ2-4; D gene: -; V gene: TRBV9; CDR3 DNA: TGTGCCAGCAGCTTCGGGGATGGCAGCATTCAGTACTTC; CDR3 protein: CASSFGDGSIQYF
J gene: TRBJ2-3; D gene: -; V gene: TRBV28; CDR3 DNA: TGTGCCAGCAGTTTAATGGGACTGGGTGCAGATACGCAGTATTTT; CDR3 protein: CASSLMGLGADTQYF
J gene: TRBJ2-2; D gene: TRBD2; V gene: TRBV6-6; CDR3 DNA: TGTGCCAGCAGTAGCGGGGGGGCCCAAACCGGGGAGCTGTTTTTT; CDR3 protein: CASSSGGAQTGELFF
J gene: TRBJ2-7; D gene: TRBD2; V gene: TRBV7-2; CDR3 DNA: TGTGCCAGCAGCCCAGCGCCCGGGACTAGCGGAGCGGGGTCGTACTTC; CDR3 protein: CASSPAPGTSGAGSYF
J gene: TRBJ1-1; D gene: -; V gene: TRBV2; CDR3 DNA: TGTGCCAGCAGCCAGGGGAGTATTACTGAAGCTTTCTTT; CDR3 protein: CASSQGSITEAFF
J gene: TRBJ2-7; D gene: TRBD2; V gene: TRBV7-2; CDR3 DNA: TGTGCCAACAAGGGACTACAATACGAGCAGTACTTC; CDR3 protein: CANKGLQYEQYF
J gene: TRBJ2-3; D gene: -; V gene: TRBV4-2; CDR3 DNA: TGTGCCAGCCGGCAGGGGGAGGGCACAGATACGCAGTATTTT; CDR3 protein: CASRQGEGTDTQYF
J gene: TRBJ2-2; D gene: TRBD2; V gene: TRBV7-3; CDR3 DNA: TGTGCCAGCAGCCCAGGGACTAGCGGGATCCCCCCCGGGGAGCTGTTTTTT; CDR3 protein: CASSPGTSGIPPGELFF
J gene: TRBJ1-6; D gene: TRBD1; V gene: TRBV7-2; CDR3 DNA: TGTGCCAGCAGCTTAGGGGGGGCGGGACAGGGGCGTTCACCCCTCCACTTT; CDR3 protein: CASSLGGAGQGRSPLHF
J gene: TRBJ1-3; D gene: TRBD1; V gene: TRBV7-2; CDR3 DNA: TGTGCCAGCAGCATCCGGACAGGGGCATCTGGAAACACCATATATTTT; CDR3 protein: CASSIRTGASGNTIYF
J gene: TRBJ2-5; D gene: TRBD1; V gene: TRBV29-1; CDR3 DNA: TGCAGCGGTACTGACAGGGTATCGGAGACCCAGTACTTC; CDR3 protein: CSGTDRVSETQYF
J gene: TRBJ2-7; D gene: TRBD2; V gene: TRBV18; CDR3 DNA: TGTGCCAGCTCGGACGGGACTAGCAGGAGCTCCTACGAGCAGTACTTC; CDR3 protein: CASSDGTSRSSYEQYF
J gene: TRBJ2-1; D gene: -; V gene: TRBV11-1; CDR3 DNA: TGTGCCAGCAGCTTAGAGCGGGCTAGGGGCAATGAGCAGTTCTTC; CDR3 protein: CASSLERARGNEQFF
J gene: TRBJ1-1; D gene: -; V gene: TRBV5-1; CDR3 DNA: TGCGCCAGCAGCCCACAGCTCCCGAAAAACACTGAAGCTTTCTTT; CDR3 protein: CASSPQLPKNTEAFF
J gene: TRBJ1-2; D gene: TRBD1; V gene: TRBV10-3; CDR3 DNA: TGTGCCATCAGTGACCAGACAGGGGCAAACTATGGCTACACCTTC; CDR3 protein: CAISDQTGANYGYTF
J gene: TRBJ2-3; D gene: TRBD1; V gene: TRBV5-8; CDR3 DNA: TGTGCCAGCAGCTCAGGGGGCCACAGAGTAGATACGCAGTATTTT; CDR3 protein: CASSSGGHRVDTQYF
J gene: TRBJ2-2; D gene: TRBD2; V gene: TRBV13; CDR3 DNA: TGTGCCAGCCTCTACGGCGGGGGGGCTCTCACCGGGGAGCTGTTTTTT; CDR3 protein: CASLYGGGALTGELFF
J gene: TRBJ1-1; D gene: -; V gene: TRBV11-2; CDR3 DNA: TGTGCCAGCAGCCTCCGGACTGTCCAGACTGAAGCTTTCTTT; CDR3 protein: CASSLRTVQTEAFF
J gene: TRBJ1-2; D gene: TRBD1; V gene: TRBV15; CDR3 DNA: TGTGCCACCAGCAGAGACCGACAGGGACATGGCTACACCTTC; CDR3 protein: CATSRDRQGHGYTF
J gene: TRBJ2-7; D gene: -; V gene: TRBV7-2; CDR3 DNA: TGTGCCAGCAGCTCTACGTTTGCCTACGAGCAGTACTTC; CDR3 protein: CASSSTFAYEQYF
J gene: TRBJ2-7; D gene: -; V gene: TRBV5-1; CDR3 DNA: TGCGCCAGCAGCTTGGTACAGGAATCCTACGAGCAGTACTTC; CDR3 protein: CASSLVQESYEQYF
J gene: TRBJ2-7; D gene: -; V gene: TRBV6-5; CDR3 DNA: TGTGCCAGCAGTTACTTAGGTGGGGGCGACGAGCAGTACTTC; CDR3 protein: CASSYLGGGDEQYF
J gene: TRBJ1-3; D gene: -; V gene: TRBV6-1; CDR3 DNA: TGTGCCAGCAGCACAGACGGTGGAAACACCATATATTTT; CDR3 protein: CASSTDGGNTIYF
J gene: TRBJ1-5; D gene: TRBD1; V gene: TRBV5-4; CDR3 DNA: TGTGCCAGCAGCTTGGGCCCGGGACAGGGTCGGCAGCCCCAGCATTTT; CDR3 protein: CASSLGPGQGRQPQHF
J gene: TRBJ1-1; D gene: -; V gene: TRBV11-2; CDR3 DNA: TGTGCCAGCAGCTACAGGAGGAACACTGAAGCTTTCTTT; CDR3 protein: CASSYRRNTEAFF
J gene: TRBJ2-5; D gene: TRBD2; V gene: TRBV7-2; CDR3 DNA: TGTGCCAGCAGCTTAGGACTAGCGGGGGGGCTGGAGACCCAGTACTTC; CDR3 protein: CASSLGLAGGLETQYF
J gene: TRBJ2-1; D gene: -; V gene: TRBV10-2; CDR3 DNA: TGCGCCAGCAGTGGGAAACAGGGACATGGGGTCAATGAGCAGTTCTTC; CDR3 protein: CASSGKQGHGVNEQFF
J gene: TRBJ2-7; D gene: -; V gene: TRBV7-8; CDR3 DNA: TGTGCCAGCAGCTTAAGTTGGCAATCCTACGAGCAGTACTTC; CDR3 protein: CASSLSWQSYEQYF
J gene: TRBJ2-7; D gene: -; V gene: TRBV6-5; CDR3 DNA: TGTGCCAGCAGTTACTCGATGGGGGAGGCCTACGAGCAGTACTTC; CDR3 protein: CASSYSMGEAYEQYF
J gene: TRBJ1-2; D gene: -; V gene: TRBV6-5; CDR3 DNA: TGTGCCAGCGGTAATACAGTCGGATATGGCTACACCTTC; CDR3 protein: CASGNTVGYGYTF
J gene: TRBJ1-5; D gene: TRBD1; V gene: TRBV15; CDR3 DNA: TGTGCCACCAGCAGAGAGGACAGGGGGCCCCAATCAAGTCAGCCCCAGCATTTT; CDR3 protein: CATSREDRGPQSSQPQHF
J gene: TRBJ2-3; D gene: TRBD2; V gene: TRBV5-1; CDR3 DNA: TGCGCCAGCAGCTTGGATCCGACTAGCGGGGGGGTCACAGATACGCAGTATTTT; CDR3 protein: CASSLDPTSGGVTDTQYF
J gene: TRBJ2-6; D gene: TRBD2; V gene: TRBV5-4; CDR3 DNA: TGTGCCAGCAGCCCGGGAGGGACTGGGGCCAACGTCCTGACTTTC; CDR3 protein: CASSPGGTGANVLTF
J gene: TRBJ2-7; D gene: -; V gene: TRBV5-5; CDR3 DNA: TGTGCCAGTAAACAGGGCTACGAGCAGTACTTC; CDR3 protein: CASKQGYEQYF
J gene: TRBJ1-2; D gene: TRBD1; V gene: TRBV30; CDR3 DNA: TGTGCCTGTAAAGTTGGGACAGCTAACTATGGCTACACCTTC; CDR3 protein: CACKVGTANYGYTF
J gene: TRBJ2-2; D gene: TRBD1; V gene: TRBV11-3; CDR3 DNA: TGTGCCAGCAGCTTAAGGGGACAGGGGGACGGGGAGCTGTTTTTT; CDR3 protein: CASSLRGQGDGELFF
J gene: TRBJ1-5; D gene: TRBD1; V gene: TRBV5-5; CDR3 DNA: TGTGCCAGCAGCTCATCCACTTTCGACAGGGGGCTCCAGCATTTT; CDR3 protein: CASSSSTFDRGLQHF
J gene: TRBJ2-3; D gene: TRBD2; V gene: TRBV2; CDR3 DNA: TGTGCCAGCAGTGTCCAGCGGGAGTACTCAGATACGCAGTATTTT; CDR3 protein: CASSVQREYSDTQYF
J gene: TRBJ2-7; D gene: -; V gene: TRBV19; CDR3 DNA: TGTGCCAGTAGCGGAATGGGAGACGAGCAGTACTTC; CDR3 protein: CASSGMGDEQYF
J gene: TRBJ1-2; D gene: -; V gene: TRBV7-6; CDR3 DNA: TGTGCCAGCAGCCTAGGAGCGGGCACGAACTATGGCTACACCTTC; CDR3 protein: CASSLGAGTNYGYTF
J gene: TRBJ1-3; D gene: -; V gene: TRBV13; CDR3 DNA: TGTGCCAGCAGCTTAGGACAGTCAGGGAACACCATATATTTT; CDR3 protein: CASSLGQSGNTIYF
J gene: TRBJ1-1; D gene: -; V gene: TRBV7-2; CDR3 DNA: TGTGCCAGCAGCTTATGGACAGCTCCCGGCCCTGAAGCTTTCTTT; CDR3 protein: CASSLWTAPGPEAFF
J gene: TRBJ1-1; D gene: -; V gene: TRBV7-2; CDR3 DNA: TGTGCCAGCAGCTTAGTCGGGGTTTCCACTGAAGCTTTCTTT; CDR3 protein: CASSLVGVSTEAFF